Listed here are 22 T cell receptor beta chains from one sample, sequenced in a study of blood T cell repertoires in COVID-19. Method: immunoSEQ multiplex PCR; TCRdb's copy keeps in-frame clones and lacks some. This sample has about 63,000 clones, with around three quarters found just once. The source material was peripheral blood. These receptor sequences come from a human donor in a cohort sampled during active COVID-19.

In this sample, this clone turned up once. The chain is built from TRBV3-1 (or the pseudogene TRBV3-2) and TRBJ2-3, with a weak D call TRBD1 (5 bases). CDR3 size: 13 residues. Germline V gene data show CDR1 as LGHDT and CDR2 as YNNKEL (reference sequence). The V end lost 4 bases, the J end lost 9 bases, and 14 bases lay between the germline ends. CDR3 in DNA: TGTGCCAGCAGCCCACTGCAGGGTAGAACGCAGTATTTT. It yields the protein CASSPLQGRTQYF.

The J gene is TRBJ2-1, the V gene TRBV5-1; 8 bases are shared with TRBD2. V shed 7 bases, J shed 2 bases, and the junction held 14 bases outside the gene matches. Germline V lookup: CDR1 SGHRS, CDR2 YFSETQ. CDR3 length: 17 amino acids. CDR3 sequence: CASYYGSLAGPYNEQFF. CDR3 DNA sequence: TGCGCCAGCTATTATGGGAGTCTAGCGGGCCCCTACAATGAGCAGTTCTTC. Based on the CDR3 plus reference TRBV5-1 and TRBJ2-1, the full variable domain is KAGVTQTPRYLIKTRGQQVTLSCSPISGHRSVSWYQQTPGQGLQFLFEYFSETQRNKGNFPGRFSGRQFSNSRSEMNVSTLELGDSALYLCASYYGSLAGPYNEQFFGPGTRLTVL.

V and J are TRBV5-1 and TRBJ1-1; D is possibly TRBD1 (5 bases). V was pared by 0 bases and J by 11 bases, with 20 bases between. The CDR3 covers 15 residues. Per the germline V gene, CDR1 is SGHRS and CDR2 is YFSETQ. The CDR3 sequence: CASSLDPFLRGGAFF. CDR3 bases: TGCGCCAGCAGCTTGGATCCCTTTTTAAGGGGAGGCGCTTTCTTT. Full variable domain (missing parts from reference TRBV5-1 and TRBJ1-1): KAGVTQTPRYLIKTRGQQVTLSCSPISGHRSVSWYQQTPGQGLQFLFEYFSETQRNKGNFPGRFSGRQFSNSRSEMNVSTLELGDSALYLCASSLDPFLRGGAFFGQGTRLTVV.

This chain uses TRBV5-1 with TRBJ2-7; D gene uncertain. This CDR3 is built from 14 residues. The germline gives CDR1 SGHRS, CDR2 YFSETQ. V dropped 0 bases and J dropped 1 base, with 8 bases sitting between them. The CDR3 DNA sequence: TGCGCCAGCAGCTTGGTGGGCAGGTCCTACGAGCAGTACTTC. Translating gives CASSLVGRSYEQYF.

The chain joins TRBV10-3 to TRBJ2-5, with TRBD1 as a possible D gene (5 bases). Deletions cut 5 bases from V and 1 base from J, with 8 bases between. The CDR3 has 13 residues. Germline CDR1 is ENHRY and CDR2 is SYGVKD. The CDR3 nucleotides are TGTGCCATCAGTCGACAGTCCCAAGAGACCCAGTACTTC. Protein sequence: CAISRQSQETQYF.

This chain links TRBV5-6 with TRBJ2-2, with 8 nucleotides matching TRBD2. The CDR3 is 13 residues long. With V trimmed by 4 bases and J by 6 bases, 2 bases remained unmatched. Germline V CDR1 and CDR2: SGHDT, YYEEEE. CDR3 sequence: CASSPSGPGELFF. The CDR3 region has the DNA TGTGCCAGCAGCCCTAGCGGGCCCGGGGAGCTGTTTTTT. Full variable domain (rest looked up from reference TRBV5-6 and TRBJ2-2): DAGVTQSPTHLIKTRGQQVTLRCSPKSGHDTVSWYQQALGQGPQFIFQYYEEEERQRGNFPDRFSGHQFPNYSSELNVNALLLGDSALYLCASSPSGPGELFFGEGSRLTVL.

The chain joins TRBV12-5 to TRBJ2-7; TRBD1 matches 7 bases. The CDR3 consists of 12 residues. Germline CDR1 and CDR2: LGHNT and FRNRAP. Trimming removed 1 base from V and 11 bases from J; junction bases left unmatched: 5. The CDR3 DNA is TGTGCTAGTGGTTTGGAGGGGACAGAGGAGTACTTC. Its protein is CASGLEGTEEYF.

The V and J genes are TRBV29-1 and TRBJ2-3; maybe TRBD2 (6 bases). The CDR3 runs to 14 residues. Germline CDR1 and CDR2: SQVTM and ANQGSEA. V gave up 7 bases and J gave up 0 bases, with 14 bases separating them. The DNA for the CDR3 is TGCAGCGCCCACCCTAGCGTAAGCACAGATACGCAGTATTTT. Translation: CSAHPSVSTDTQYF.

The rearrangement joins TRBV10-3 to TRBJ1-4; D might be TRBD1 (5 bases). Germline loops: CDR1 ENHRY, CDR2 SYGVKD. The CDR3 covers 14 residues. V gave up 0 bases and J gave up 10 bases, with 12 bases separating them. CDR3 sequence (DNA): TGTGCCATCAGTGAGTCCGGGGGGGAAAGAAAACTGTTTTTT. Protein: CAISESGGERKLFF.

The V call is TRBV10-3, the J call TRBJ2-7; 12 nucleotides line up with TRBD2. This CDR3 region has 16 residues. Trimming took 0 bases from V and 5 from J; bases not matched to a gene: 5. Germline CDR1 and CDR2: ENHRY and SYGVKD. CDR3 loop: CAISESKLAGGDEQYF. CDR3 bases: TGTGCCATCAGTGAGTCGAAACTAGCGGGGGGAGACGAGCAGTACTTC.

The chain recombines TRBV28 with TRBJ2-7; maybe TRBD1 (5 bases). Germline V CDR1 and CDR2: MDHEN, SYDVKM. Trimming took 3 bases from V and 2 from J, leaving 11 bases between them. This CDR3 region has 14 residues. The CDR3 loop reads CASSLPQGTYEQYF. CDR3 DNA sequence: TGTGCCAGCAGTTTGCCCCAGGGAACCTACGAGCAGTACTTC.

The CDR3 sequence: CASSPAGGRTEAFF. In DNA, the CDR3 is TGTGCCAGCTCGCCCGCAGGGGGCCGCACTGAAGCTTTCTTT. The rearrangement links TRBV18 to TRBJ1-1, with 8 bases lining up with TRBD1. CDR3 length: 14 amino acids. Germline CDR1 is KGHSH and CDR2 is LQKENI. V lost 6 bases to trimming and J lost 4 bases; unmatched junction nucleotides: 7.

The V call is TRBV2, the J call TRBJ1-1; D gene uncertain. Trimming stripped 4 bases from V and 1 base from J, with 4 bases between. Per germline, CDR1 SNHLY and CDR2 FYNNEI. This CDR3 has 12 residues. The CDR3 bases are TGTGCCAGCAGTGCAGGGAACACTGAAGCTTTCTTT. Protein sequence: CASSAGNTEAFF.

The rearrangement joins TRBV30 to TRBJ2-5, with D perhaps matching TRBD2 (6 bases). This CDR3 has 13 amino acids. Germline V lookup: CDR1 GTSNPN, CDR2 SVGIG (reference sequence). Trimming removed 4 bases at V and 2 bases at J, with 11 bases between. CDR3 loop: CAWKNSGQETQYF. CDR3 nucleotide sequence: TGTGCCTGGAAGAATAGCGGTCAAGAGACCCAGTACTTC.

The genes are TRBV6-2 or TRBV6-3 and TRBJ2-4; D is possibly TRBD1 (5 bases). The CDR3 has 15 amino acids. Trimming cost V 0 bases and J 0 bases, with 6 bases left between them. Germline V gene data show CDR1 as MNHEY and CDR2 as SVGEGT. The CDR3 sequence: CASSYSGQAKNIQYF. The CDR3 region has the DNA TGTGCCAGCAGTTACTCGGGGCAAGCCAAAAACATTCAGTACTTC.

V and J are TRBV11-3 and TRBJ2-6; 7 positions match TRBD2. The CDR3 totals 15 residues. Losses at the gene ends were 5 bases for V and 4 bases for J; bases not matched to a gene: 5. Germline V lookup: CDR1 SGHNT, CDR2 YENEEA. CDR3 in amino acids: CASSRGAGGANVLTF. Here the CDR3 DNA reads TGTGCCAGCAGCCGAGGAGCGGGAGGGGCCAACGTCCTGACTTTC.

V gene TRBV20-1 combines with J gene TRBJ2-7, with 8 bases identical to TRBD2. The CDR3 covers 11 residues. CDR1 DFQATT and CDR2 SNEGSKA come from the germline V gene (reference sequence). This chain's CDR3 is CSSGTRDEQYF. The CDR3 nucleotides read TGCAGCTCCGGGACTAGAGACGAGCAGTACTTC.

The V call is TRBV29-1, the J call TRBJ2-1; 7 nucleotides align to TRBD2. The CDR3 runs 12 residues. Trimming took 3 bases from V and 10 from J; bases not matched to a gene: 6. Germline loops: CDR1 SQVTM, CDR2 ANQGSEA. CDR3 DNA sequence: TGCAGCGTTGAGACTAGCCACCGGGAGCAGTTCTTC. Protein product: CSVETSHREQFF.

The chain has TRBV12-5 and TRBJ2-3; D is perhaps TRBD2 (5 bases). In germline, CDR1 is LGHNT, CDR2 FRNRAP. With 7 bases removed from V and 6 bases from J, the gap between germline ends came to 14 bases. The CDR3 is 13 residues long. The CDR3, as DNA: TGTGCTAGTGCTCGGAGCGGTCGCGATACGCAGTATTTT. Amino acid sequence: CASARSGRDTQYF.

This clone was seen only a few times. The chain recombines TRBV4-1 with TRBJ2-1, with 7 bases identical to TRBD1. V was clipped by 1 base and J by 2 bases; unmatched bases: 2. From germline, CDR1 is MGHRA and CDR2 YSYEKL. The CDR3 has 15 residues. The CDR3 region has the DNA TGCGCCAGCAGCCAAGTACAGGGGCCCTACAATGAGCAGTTCTTC. Translation gives CASSQVQGPYNEQFF.

The V gene is TRBV28, the J gene TRBJ2-5; weak D call: TRBD2 (5 bases). From germline, CDR1 is MDHEN and CDR2 SYDVKM. The CDR3 is 16 residues long. V was shortened by 5 bases and J by 0 bases, with 16 bases between the two germline ends. The CDR3 loop reads CASSVGGPPYQETQYF. The CDR3 coding sequence is TGTGCCAGCAGTGTCGGAGGTCCGCCTTACCAAGAGACCCAGTACTTC.

CDR3: CASRVRVGSSPLHF. CDR3 bases: TGTGCCAGCCGGGTGCGGGTCGGCAGTTCACCCCTCCACTTT. The chain links TRBV28 to TRBJ1-6; no reliable D call. V lost 8 bases, J lost 9 bases, and 17 bases lay in between. This CDR3 has 14 residues. CDR1 is MDHEN, CDR2 SYDVKM, per germline.